This T cell receptor beta chain was identified in a study of T cells in tuberculosis. As regards this clone: Its antigen remains unidentified.

Tuberculin skin test and IGRA determined adolescents' latent tuberculosis status at entry. On average about 100,000 T cells per donor were immunosequenced. The germline CDR1 and CDR2 sequences are MNHEY and SVGAGI. The CDR3 length is 15 residues. V shed 6 bases and J 0 bases; nucleotides not matched to a gene: 6. General study findings and limits: Active tuberculosis alpha repertoires lay closer to GMM-specific TCRs than controls'. Shorter CDR3-alpha in active tuberculosis partly drove smaller distances.

TCRdb's table, derived via immunoSEQ multiplex PCR, lists solely in-frame clones and lacks some. Among 23,000 or so clones, roughly 95% were seen once, and the ten largest hold roughly 9.1%. The chain has TRBV6-5 and TRBJ2-3; 7 bases align to TRBD1. The receptor was isolated from a donor aged 10-30 years with latent tuberculosis or without tuberculosis infection. The sequenced sample consisted of PBMCs. CDR3 in amino acids: CASSPGTASTDTQYF. CDR3 in DNA: TGTGCCAGCAGCCCCGGGACAGCTAGCACAGATACGCAGTATTTT.